This TCR beta chain was recovered during a study of blood T cell repertoires in COVID-19. Study-wide context: Some COVID-19 samples were acute and others convalescent; all came from the United States, Italy and Spain. Sample material is recorded as cDNA or gDNA derived from T cells, B-cell-depleted T cells, or PBMCs.

Original processing notes: By means of reference gene primer amplification, nucleated cell counts were estimated. Measured with immunoSEQ multiplex PCR; TCRdb has only the in-frame clones, and not every one. V, J and clone size derive from that table, while D and trimming were established from the DNA sequence. The sample has approximately 220,000 clones, roughly 84% seen once; the top ten hold approximately 2.5%. V shed 3 bases, J shed 10 bases, and the junction held 12 bases outside the gene matches. Germline CDR1 reads SGHTA; CDR2 reads FQGNSA. CDR3 length: 16 amino acids. The chain employs TRBV7-2 and TRBJ1-6; 7 bases are a match to TRBD1. This clonotype was obtained from a woman aged 55 to 70 with acute or convalescent COVID-19. The specimen sequenced was peripheral blood. The CDR3 loop reads CASSFSRDRYTSPLHF. The DNA for the CDR3 is TGTGCCAGCAGCTTCAGCCGGGACAGATATACCTCACCCCTCCACTTT.